The TCR beta chain under discussion was sequenced for a study of Graves' ophthalmopathy and Graves' hyperthyroidism. Study background: At the time of initial diagnosis and before any treatment, peripheral blood was collected.

RNA transcripts served as template for amplifying TCR beta CDR3 sequences. A first-round RT-PCR used HTBI primers, followed by a second-round multiplex PCR. TCRdb used MiXCR to reprocess the multiplex PCR reads, holding one entry per CDR3 protein. The repertoire holds about 370,000 distinct CDR3 sequences, with approximately 17% as singletons. This clonotype was detected ten times or more. The study recruited hyperthyroidism patients aged 18 to 65 who were newly diagnosed, under 2 months' duration. Clinicians diagnosed using symptoms, serum thyroxine, TRAb, thyroid ultrasound and orbital computed tomography. Fresh peripheral blood (over 9.5 ml) yielded the PBMCs. Looked up from germline, CDR1 is DFQATT and CDR2 is SNEGSKA (reference sequence). This CDR3 comprises 15 residues. V shed 6 bases, J shed 0 bases, and the junction held 10 bases outside the gene matches.

Sequencing used peripheral blood. The source of this sequence is an adult woman with stable Graves' hyperthyroidism. The chain carries TRBV20-1 and TRBJ2-5; 7 nucleotides agree with TRBD1. The CDR3 spells CSATYTRGYQETQYF. The CDR3 DNA follows: TGCAGTGCCACCTACACCAGGGGGTACCAAGAGACCCAGTACTTC.